The T cell receptor beta chain under discussion was sequenced for a study of T cells in Graves' hyperthyroidism and ophthalmopathy. Study-wide results and caveats: Most thyroid clonotypes that were expanded above 0.001 also turned up in blood. Onset of ophthalmopathy came a median 6.5 months after the model predicted it.

RNA transcripts served as the template for amplifying TCR beta CDR3 regions. The TCR CDR3 first-round RT-PCR relied on the HTBI primer set. One entry per CDR3 protein, called by TCRdb with MiXCR from the multiplex PCR reads. The repertoire holds hundreds of thousands of distinct CDR3 sequences, with under 20% as singletons. As to this clonotype: What it recognizes is unknown.

Germline lookup yields CDR1 SEHNR and CDR2 FQNEAQ (reference sequence). This CDR3 contains 13 residues. Trimming cost V 4 bases and J 8 bases; bases outside gene matches: 7. This receptor was obtained from a woman aged 45-65 years with Graves' hyperthyroidism that later progressed to Graves' ophthalmopathy. The sequencing sample was made of blood. This chain connects TRBV7-9 to TRBJ1-2; 7 bases match TRBD1. CDR3 loop: CASSYTGARGYTF. CDR3 DNA sequence: TGTGCCAGCAGCTATACAGGGGCGAGGGGCTACACCTTC.